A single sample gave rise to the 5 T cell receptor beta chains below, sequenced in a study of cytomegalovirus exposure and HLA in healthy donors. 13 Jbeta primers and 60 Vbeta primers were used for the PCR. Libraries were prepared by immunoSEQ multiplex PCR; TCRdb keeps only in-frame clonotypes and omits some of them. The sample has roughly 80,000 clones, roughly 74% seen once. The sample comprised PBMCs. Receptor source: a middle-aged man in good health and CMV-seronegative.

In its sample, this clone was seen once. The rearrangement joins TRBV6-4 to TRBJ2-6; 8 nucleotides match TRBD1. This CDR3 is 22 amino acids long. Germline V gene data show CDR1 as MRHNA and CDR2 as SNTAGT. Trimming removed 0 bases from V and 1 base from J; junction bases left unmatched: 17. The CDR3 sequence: CASSDSDKAGDRGWSGANVLTF. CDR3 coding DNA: TGTGCCAGCAGTGACTCGGATAAAGCAGGAGACAGGGGTTGGTCTGGGGCCAACGTCCTGACTTTC.

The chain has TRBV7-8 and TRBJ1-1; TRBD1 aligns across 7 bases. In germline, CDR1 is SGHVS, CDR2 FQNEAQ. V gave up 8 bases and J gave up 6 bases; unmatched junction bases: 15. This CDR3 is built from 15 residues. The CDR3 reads CASDNGGRGSAEAFF. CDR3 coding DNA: TGTGCCAGCGACAACGGGGGCAGGGGGTCCGCTGAAGCTTTCTTT.

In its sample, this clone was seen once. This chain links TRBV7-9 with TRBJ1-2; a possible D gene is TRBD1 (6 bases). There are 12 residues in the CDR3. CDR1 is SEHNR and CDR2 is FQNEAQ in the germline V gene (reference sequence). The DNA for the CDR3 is TGTTCCTGCAGCACAGGGCTCGCCGGCTACACCTTC. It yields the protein CSCSTGLAGYTF.

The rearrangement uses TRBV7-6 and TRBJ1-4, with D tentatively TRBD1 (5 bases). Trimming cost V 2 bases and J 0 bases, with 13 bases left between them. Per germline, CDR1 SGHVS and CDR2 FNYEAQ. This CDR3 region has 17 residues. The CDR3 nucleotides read TGTGCCAGCAGCTTATTACCAGGGCCAACAACTAATGAAAAACTGTTTTTT. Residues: CASSLLPGPTTNEKLFF.

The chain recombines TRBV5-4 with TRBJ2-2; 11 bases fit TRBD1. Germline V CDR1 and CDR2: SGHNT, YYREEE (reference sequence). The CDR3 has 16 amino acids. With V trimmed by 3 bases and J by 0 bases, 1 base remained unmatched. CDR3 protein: CASSWGQGANTGELFF. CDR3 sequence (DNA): TGTGCCAGCAGCTGGGGACAGGGGGCGAACACCGGGGAGCTGTTTTTT.